One sample yielded the 27 T cell receptor beta chains listed below, sequenced in a study of blood T cell repertoires in COVID-19. Repertoires were generated with immunoSEQ multiplex PCR, while TCRdb's copy carries only in-frame clones and drops some. The table lists fewer than 25,000 clones, over 70% of them singletons, with 25% in the top ten. The source material was peripheral blood. The receptors originated from a human donor with active COVID-19. The donor label of this sample is uncertain.

This chain links TRBV28 with TRBJ2-7, with no clear D. The V end was cut by 4 bases, the J end by 7 bases, with 17 bases between. The CDR3 is made up of 14 amino acids. Germline values: CDR1 MDHEN, CDR2 SYDVKM. Here the CDR3 DNA reads TGTGCCAGCAGTTCTTCTAACAGCCCGGTTGAGCAGTACTTC. Its protein is CASSSSNSPVEQYF.

The chain uses TRBV19 and TRBJ2-1, with TRBD2 matching over 8 bases. J lost 8 bases, V lost 5 bases, and 8 bases had no gene match. Germline loops: CDR1 LNHDA, CDR2 SQIVND (reference sequence). The CDR3 has 14 residues. In DNA form, the CDR3 reads TGTGCCAGTAGTCTGAGCGGGAGTGGCTATGAGCAGTTCTTC. Residues: CASSLSGSGYEQFF.

The chain employs TRBV5-1 and TRBJ2-7; D perhaps matches TRBD1 (5 bases). The germline V and J ends were trimmed by 4 bases and 2 bases, with 16 bases remaining between them. The CDR3 consists of 15 residues. The germline CDR1 and CDR2 sequences are SGHRS and YFSETQ. CDR3 protein: CASSHFSDTTYEQYF. Here the CDR3 DNA reads TGCGCCAGCAGCCATTTTTCGGACACCACCTACGAGCAGTACTTC.

V is TRBV10-3 and J is TRBJ2-5; 10 nucleotides agree with TRBD1. V was clipped by 5 bases and J by 4 bases; unmatched bases: 4. Germline-derived CDR1 and CDR2 are ENHRY and SYGVKD. This CDR3 region has 14 residues. The CDR3 sequence: CAISQDRGGETQYF. The CDR3 nucleotides are TGTGCCATCAGTCAGGACAGGGGGGGAGAGACCCAGTACTTC.

V is TRBV21-1 and J is TRBJ2-7; TRBD2 was called by the table and not checked on the DNA. TRBV21-1 corresponds to a pseudogene. The CDR3 contains 12 residues. The CDR3 nucleotides read TGTGCCAGCAGCAAAGACCGGGACTGGAAGTACTTC. Amino acid sequence: CASSKDRDWKYF.

The chain has TRBV6-5 and TRBJ2-7; D is unclear. CDR3 size: 12 residues. Germline CDR1 is MNHEY and CDR2 is SVGAGI. Trimming shortened V by 7 bases and J by 1 base, and 8 bases separated the two germline ends. The CDR3 bases are TGTGCCAGCACACGAGAGTCCTACGAGCAGTACTTC. Translation: CASTRESYEQYF.

This chain uses TRBV5-4 with TRBJ2-3; D possibly corresponds to TRBD2 (7 bases). This CDR3 spans 14 amino acids. Germline V CDR1 and CDR2: SGHNT, YYREEE (reference sequence). Trimming pared 4 bases from V and 4 bases from J, leaving 13 bases between. CDR3 protein: CASSTEGGADTQYF. The CDR3, as DNA: TGTGCCAGCAGCACGGAGGGGGGGGCAGATACGCAGTATTTT.

J is TRBJ2-5 and V is TRBV4-1; no reliable D call. In germline, CDR1 is MGHRA, CDR2 YSYEKL. The V and J ends lost 2 bases and 7 bases respectively, with 17 bases between them. CDR3 length: 15 residues. The CDR3 sequence: CASSQSVTTTVTQYF. The CDR3 nucleotides are TGCGCCAGCAGCCAATCTGTTACGACAACGGTGACCCAGTACTTC.

This chain joins TRBV11-3 and TRBJ2-7; a weak D match, TRBD1 (6 bases). Germline CDR1 SGHNT, CDR2 YENEEA. This CDR3 has 13 amino acids. With 3 bases removed from V and 2 bases from J, the gap between germline ends came to 8 bases. This CDR3 is CASSFGQTYEQYF. CDR3 nucleotides: TGTGCCAGCAGCTTCGGACAGACCTACGAGCAGTACTTC.

The CDR3: CASSDGHFDIQYF. The CDR3 DNA reads as TGTGCCAGCAGTGACGGACATTTCGACATTCAGTACTTC. The V gene is TRBV6-1, the J gene TRBJ2-4; D is perhaps TRBD1 (5 bases). CDR1 is MNHNS, CDR2 SASEGT, per germline. V was cut by 3 bases and J by 8 bases, with 11 bases left in between. The CDR3 loop spans 13 amino acids.

J is TRBJ2-2 and V is TRBV11-3; possible D gene TRBD1, 6 bases. This CDR3 comprises 13 residues. Germline assignment: CDR1 SGHNT and CDR2 YENEEA. The V end was cut by 3 bases, the J end by 5 bases, with 7 bases between. CDR3 sequence (DNA): TGTGCCAGCAGCTTTAGGGGGACCGGGGAGCTGTTTTTT. Protein: CASSFRGTGELFF.

As DNA, the CDR3 is TGTGCCAGCAGCTCACCGACAGGGGGACCCTACGAGCAGTACTTC. This translates into CASSSPTGGPYEQYF. The chain combines TRBV5-4 with TRBJ2-7, with 9 nucleotides matching TRBD1. Unmatched junction bases numbered 6, after V lost 3 bases and J lost 2 bases. The germline V gene has CDR1 SGHNT and CDR2 YYREEE (reference sequence). CDR3 size: 15 residues.

The genes are TRBV11-2 and TRBJ2-3, with 8 bases matching TRBD1. This CDR3 is built from 15 residues. Germline lookup yields CDR1 SGHAT and CDR2 FQNNGV. J was trimmed by 3 bases and V by 1 base; bases with no gene match: 3. This CDR3 is CASSLGQGRTDTQYF. The CDR3 DNA reads as TGTGCCAGCAGCTTAGGACAGGGGCGAACAGATACGCAGTATTTT.

The CDR3 protein is CASSKYDRGGNSPLHF. CDR3 in DNA: TGTGCCAGCAGCAAGTACGACAGGGGGGGTAATTCACCCCTCCACTTT. The rearrangement links TRBV21-1 to TRBJ1-6; whether TRBD1, the table's D call, matches the DNA was not checked. TRBV21-1 is reported as a pseudogene. CDR3 length equals 16 residues.

This chain joins TRBV30 and TRBJ1-1; D uncertain. V lost 4 bases and J lost 7, with 16 bases in between. Germline CDR1 is GTSNPN and CDR2 is SVGIG (reference sequence). The CDR3 length is 13 residues. CDR3 in DNA: TGTGCCTGGAAGGGAGACTATCTAAATGAAGCTTTCTTT. Its protein product is CAWKGDYLNEAFF.

This chain links TRBV14 with TRBJ2-5, with D possibly matching TRBD2 (5 bases). Trimming pared 2 bases from V and 5 bases from J, leaving 12 bases between. The CDR3 covers 14 residues. Germline V lookup: CDR1 SGHDN, CDR2 FVKESK. CDR3 DNA: TGTGCCAGCAGCCAATACCAGGAGGTGGAGACCCAGTACTTC. Translating it yields CASSQYQEVETQYF.

The chain recombines TRBV2 with TRBJ1-2, with D tentatively TRBD1 (5 bases). CDR1 SNHLY and CDR2 FYNNEI come from the germline V gene. The CDR3 is 13 residues long. Trimming pared 7 bases from V and 4 bases from J, leaving 13 bases between. CDR3 sequence: CASNEGQGYGYTF. The CDR3 DNA sequence: TGTGCCAGCAACGAAGGCCAGGGCTATGGCTACACCTTC. Based on the CDR3 plus reference TRBV2 and TRBJ1-2, the full variable domain is EPEVTQTPSHQVTQMGQEVILRCVPISNHLYFYWYRQILGQKVEFLVSFYNNEISEKSEIFDDQFSVERPDGSNFTLKIRSTKLEDSAMYFCASNEGQGYGYTFGSGTRLTVV.

V gene TRBV28 combines with J gene TRBJ1-2; D is possibly TRBD1 (5 bases). Germline-derived CDR1 and CDR2 are MDHEN and SYDVKM. V lost 4 bases to trimming and J lost 8 bases, with 17 bases between them. The CDR3 contains 14 residues. The CDR3 region has the DNA TGTGCCAGCAGTTGGGGGGGAAGGGGCCTAGGCTACACCTTC. The encoded protein is CASSWGGRGLGYTF.

The chain employs TRBV5-4 and TRBJ2-7; 13 nucleotides align to TRBD2. This CDR3 has 14 residues. Germline V gene lookup returns CDR1 SGHNT and CDR2 YYREEE (reference sequence). V lost 4 bases, J lost 5 bases, and 3 bases stayed unmatched. The CDR3 DNA sequence: TGTGCCAGCAGCGCCGGGACTAGCGGGAACGAGCAGTACTTC. Encoded protein: CASSAGTSGNEQYF.

This clone was seen just once. V and J are TRBV7-2 and TRBJ2-2, with D possibly TRBD2 on 6 matching bases. The CDR3 has 15 residues. Germline V CDR1 and CDR2: SGHTA, FQGNSA. V was trimmed by 3 bases and J by 5 bases, leaving 13 bases between them. This CDR3 reads CASSLGGERTGELFF. CDR3 DNA sequence: TGTGCCAGCAGCTTGGGCGGGGAAAGAACCGGGGAGCTGTTTTTT. Supplemented by reference TRBV7-2 and TRBJ2-2, the full variable domain reads GAGVSQSPSNKVTEKGKDVELRCDPISGHTALYWYRQSLGQGLEFLIYFQGNSAPDKSGLPSDRFSAERTGGSVSTLTIQRTQQEDSAVYLCASSLGGERTGELFFGEGSRLTVL.

CDR3 coding DNA: TGTGCCACCAGCAGAGAACGGGGGGCTGGTACTGAAGCTTTCTTT. Translated: CATSRERGAGTEAFF. V is TRBV15 and J is TRBJ1-1; D possibly corresponds to TRBD1 (6 bases). Trimming removed 0 bases at V and 5 bases at J, with 13 bases between. The germline CDR1 and CDR2 sequences are LNHNV and YYDKDF (reference sequence). The CDR3 is 15 amino acids. The whole variable domain, remainder taken from reference TRBV15 and TRBJ1-1, is DAMVIQNPRYQVTQFGKPVTLSCSQTLNHNVMYWYQQKSSQAPKLLFHYYDKDFNNEADTPDNFQSRRPNTSFCFLDIRSPGLGDTAMYLCATSRERGAGTEAFFGQGTRLTVV.

This clone was recorded only once. The chain links TRBV5-1 to TRBJ2-2; possibly TRBD2 for D (5 bases). V was cut by 7 bases and J by 0 bases, with 13 bases left in between. CDR1 SGHRS and CDR2 YFSETQ come from the germline V gene. This CDR3 region has 15 residues. This CDR3 is CASGRDGTNTGELFF. DNA of the CDR3: TGCGCCAGCGGCCGGGATGGGACGAACACCGGGGAGCTGTTTTTT.

V is TRBV9 and J is TRBJ2-1; maybe TRBD2 (6 bases). Trimming took 3 bases from V and 0 from J, leaving 10 bases between them. CDR3 length: 15 residues. CDR1 SGDLS and CDR2 YYNGEE come from the germline V gene. CDR3 nucleotide sequence: TGTGCCAGCAGCGATGGGACTGGCTCCTACAATGAGCAGTTCTTC. Amino acid sequence: CASSDGTGSYNEQFF.

The chain carries TRBV7-8 and TRBJ1-1, with 10 bases lining up with TRBD1. Germline lookup yields CDR1 SGHVS and CDR2 FQNEAQ. This CDR3 spans 14 amino acids. The V gene end was trimmed by 5 bases and the J gene end by 5 bases; junction bases not matched to a gene: 5. CDR3 DNA: TGTGCCAGCAGCGAGGACAGGGGGAGAACTGAAGCTTTCTTT. Protein sequence: CASSEDRGRTEAFF.

The chain is built from TRBV5-5 and TRBJ2-4, with 7 nucleotides matching TRBD2. V shed 5 bases and J 1 base; nucleotides not matched to a gene: 3. Per the germline V gene, CDR1 is SGHKS and CDR2 is YYEKEE (reference sequence). This CDR3 region has 14 residues. CDR3 sequence (DNA): TGTGCCAGCAGTTTTAGCGGGGCCAAAAACATTCAGTACTTC. Its translation is CASSFSGAKNIQYF.

The chain uses TRBV19 and TRBJ2-7, with 11 bases identical to TRBD1. The CDR3 is 15 amino acids. Looked up from germline, CDR1 is LNHDA and CDR2 is SQIVND (reference sequence). The ends lost 5 bases at V and 6 bases at J; junction bases unmatched: 9. The CDR3 reads CASSAPGQGAGEQYF. The CDR3 DNA is TGTGCCAGTAGTGCCCCAGGACAGGGGGCTGGCGAGCAGTACTTC.

This sequence joins TRBV6-2 or TRBV6-3 and TRBJ2-2, with 12 bases identical to TRBD2. The CDR3 loop spans 16 amino acids. Germline trimming cut 7 bases from V and 4 bases from J; bases unmatched to any gene: 7. Germline loops: CDR1 MNHEY, CDR2 SVGEGT. The CDR3 sequence: CASNPLAGGTTGELFF. The CDR3 nucleotides read TGTGCCAGCAACCCACTAGCGGGAGGTACCACCGGGGAGCTGTTTTTT.